These 16 T cell receptor beta chains came from one sample sequenced in a study of regulatory T cells in long-lasting Graves disease (dated by TCRdb to the early 2020s). Library prep was done by multiplex PCR. The listed sequencing device is Illumina HiSeq 4000. TCR beta libraries were built with iRepertoire HTBI primers and Arm-PCR amplification of CDR3 regions. TCRdb reran the public reads through fastp at Q25 and MiXCR, keeping productive beta chains. CDR3 protein sequences are deduplicated, and each keeps its most common genes and DNA. The sample table records a few hundred thousand distinct CDR3 sequences; around 24% of these occur just once. Roughly a quarter of the sample goes to the ten largest clones. This specimen's time point label, interpreted: persistent/refractory GD, antithyroid drugs over 5 years with positive TRAb. RNA was extracted from PBMCs in TRIzol for both TCR sequencing and RNA sequencing.

Source: peripheral blood mononuclear cells (PBMCs), taken when the disease was refractory, from a patient treated with antithyroid drugs. These receptors originate from a female donor with Graves disease.

This chain joins TRBV15 and TRBJ2-7, with D maybe TRBD1 (5 bases). Germline V gives CDR1 LNHNV, CDR2 YYDKDF (reference sequence). This CDR3 region has 14 residues. With 1 base removed from V and 2 bases from J, the gap between germline ends came to 9 bases. The CDR3 bases are TGTGCCACCAGCAGAGGGGCAGGGCCCTACGAGCAGTACTTC. It yields the protein CATSRGAGPYEQYF.

Only one count was recorded for this clonotype. Since a much larger clone is just one base distant, this may be a read error. Given the absence of the conserved phenylalanine or tryptophan at the CDR3 end, a read error is likely. This rearrangement joins TRBV7-2 to TRBJ2-7; maybe TRBD1 (6 bases). This CDR3 region has 15 residues. The V gene lost 7 bases and the J gene lost 0 bases, with 16 bases spanning the gap. Per the germline V gene, CDR1 is SGHTA and CDR2 is FQGNSA. The CDR3 sequence is CASTRPGTRSYEQYL. The CDR3 DNA sequence: TGTGCCAGCACAAGGCCCGGGACACGCTCCTACGAGCAGTACCTC.

This clonotype showed up many times. The genes are TRBV12-3 or TRBV12-4 and TRBJ2-2; D not resolved. The CDR3 totals 14 residues. V was clipped by 7 bases and J by 6 bases, with 15 bases between them. CDR3 protein: CASIEDGDAGELFF. The DNA for the CDR3 is TGTGCCAGCATCGAGGACGGAGATGCCGGGGAGCTGTTTTTT.

This clonotype showed up many times. CDR3: CASSVPRTGSLAFPNEKLFF. The DNA of the CDR3 is TGTGCCAGCAGTGTGCCACGGACAGGGTCTTTGGCTTTCCCTAATGAAAAACTGTTTTTT. The V call is TRBV2, the J call TRBJ1-4, with 8 bases fitting TRBD1. Losses at the gene ends were 4 bases for V and 3 bases for J; bases not matched to a gene: 19. From germline, CDR1 is SNHLY and CDR2 FYNNEI. The CDR3 is 20 amino acids.

The chain carries TRBV7-8 and TRBJ2-5; 10 nucleotides line up with TRBD2. The end of the DNA aligns better with TRBJ2-1, so the J call may be wrong. Germline V gene sequence: CDR1 SGHVS, CDR2 FQNEAQ. The CDR3 spans 17 residues. This CDR3 is CASSLGVGAGGLFEQFF. The CDR3 nucleotides read TGTGCCAGCAGCTTAGGAGTCGGAGCGGGAGGGCTCTTTGAGCAGTTCTTC.

This clonotype was seen more than once but under ten times. This sequence joins TRBV2 and TRBJ1-3, with D unresolved. Trimming took 2 bases from V and 2 from J, leaving 13 bases between them. CDR1 and CDR2 (germline): SNHLY, FYNNEI. The CDR3 extends over 16 amino acids. This CDR3 reads CASSEIVASPGNTIYF. CDR3 nucleotides: TGTGCCAGCAGTGAAATCGTTGCCTCCCCTGGAAACACCATATATTTT.

The rearrangement links TRBV28 to TRBJ1-2; D not certain. Germline V gene data show CDR1 as MDHEN and CDR2 as SYDVKM. The CDR3 has 14 amino acids. Trimming pared 6 bases from V and 6 bases from J, leaving 17 bases between. The CDR3 DNA follows: TGTGCCAGCAGCCCAACGACTCGATGGAATGGCTACACCTTC. Its translation: CASSPTTRWNGYTF.

This clonotype has ten or more counts. The V and J genes are TRBV5-1 and TRBJ2-6; no definite D call. Trimming removed 0 bases from V and 2 bases from J, with 6 bases in between. CDR3 length: 15 residues. Germline assignment: CDR1 SGHRS and CDR2 YFSETQ. The CDR3, as DNA: TGCGCCAGCAGCTTGGGTACACCTGGGGCCAACGTCCTGACTTTC. Its translation is CASSLGTPGANVLTF.

This clonotype was detected many times. V is TRBV6-2 or TRBV6-3 and J is TRBJ1-2; the D gene is possibly TRBD1 (5 bases). V was cut by 5 bases and J by 7 bases, with 17 bases left in between. Germline-derived CDR1 and CDR2 are MNHEY and SVGEGT. This CDR3 region has 14 residues. The chain's CDR3 is CASSEGWGVSGYTF. CDR3 coding DNA: TGTGCCAGCAGTGAAGGTTGGGGGGTTTCTGGCTACACCTTC.

In this sample, this clonotype turned up a few times. The chain joins TRBV12-3 or TRBV12-4 to TRBJ2-7, with 12 bases identical to TRBD2. The CDR3 is 15 amino acids. V dropped 6 bases and J dropped 6; count of bases not matched to a gene: 9. The CDR3 bases are TGTGCCAGCAGGGGCGGACTAGCGGGATCTAGCGAGCAGTACTTC. Amino acid sequence: CASRGGLAGSSEQYF.

This clonotype has ten or more counts. The chain uses TRBV12-3 or TRBV12-4 and TRBJ1-2; possibly TRBD1 for D (6 bases). The CDR3 consists of 14 residues. Trimming pared 3 bases from V and 6 bases from J, leaving 14 bases between. CDR3 amino acids: CASSFGQGQNGYTF. Written as DNA, the CDR3 is TGTGCCAGCAGTTTTGGGCAGGGACAAAATGGCTACACCTTC.

This clonotype appeared a few times. This chain links TRBV6-2 or TRBV6-3 with TRBJ2-7, with D possibly being TRBD2 (5 bases). Germline values: CDR1 MNHEY, CDR2 SVGEGT. Trimming stripped 0 bases from V and 1 base from J, with 16 bases between. CDR3 size: 17 residues. CDR3 DNA sequence: TGTGCCAGCAGTTACTCTGTGATTGGAGGCAGTTCCTACGAGCAGTACTTC. Protein product: CASSYSVIGGSSYEQYF.

This clonotype was detected only a few times. The gene calls are TRBV11-2 and TRBJ1-4; D might be TRBD1 (5 bases). CDR3 size: 12 residues. The germline V and J ends were trimmed by 2 bases and 7 bases, with 5 bases remaining between them. In germline, CDR1 is SGHAT, CDR2 FQNNGV. CDR3 nucleotides: TGTGCCAGCAGCTTAAGGGGTGAAAAACTGTTTTTT. Translation: CASSLRGEKLFF.

This clonotype was counted only a few times. The chain links TRBV12-3 or TRBV12-4 to TRBJ2-5, with D perhaps TRBD2 (5 bases). The CDR3 extends over 15 amino acids. V gave up 3 bases and J gave up 1 base, with 12 bases separating them. CDR3 sequence: CASSFVRDIQETQYF. CDR3 nucleotide sequence: TGTGCCAGCAGTTTTGTCCGGGATATCCAAGAGACCCAGTACTTC.

This clonotype was recorded a few times. V is TRBV6-1 and J is TRBJ2-2; tentatively, D is TRBD2 (6 bases). The germline CDR1 and CDR2 sequences are MNHNS and SASEGT. The CDR3 has 14 amino acids. Trimming stripped 6 bases from V and 5 bases from J, with 13 bases between. For the CDR3, the DNA is TGTGCCAGCAGCGCGGGACCGAGTACCGGGGAGCTGTTTTTT. Translating it yields CASSAGPSTGELFF.

Comments on this clonotype: A much larger clone is a single base away; this may be a read error. Because it lacks the conserved phenylalanine or tryptophan at the end, this CDR3 is likely a read error. The chain couples TRBV6-1 to TRBJ2-7; tentative D call: TRBD1 (5 bases). CDR3 length: 12 amino acids. Trimming left V 5 bases short and J 5 bases short, with 10 bases between. Germline CDR1 reads MNHNS; CDR2 reads SASEGT. The CDR3 loop is CASSLQDDEQYS. The CDR3 coding sequence is TGTGCCAGCAGTCTACAGGACGACGAGCAGTACTCC.